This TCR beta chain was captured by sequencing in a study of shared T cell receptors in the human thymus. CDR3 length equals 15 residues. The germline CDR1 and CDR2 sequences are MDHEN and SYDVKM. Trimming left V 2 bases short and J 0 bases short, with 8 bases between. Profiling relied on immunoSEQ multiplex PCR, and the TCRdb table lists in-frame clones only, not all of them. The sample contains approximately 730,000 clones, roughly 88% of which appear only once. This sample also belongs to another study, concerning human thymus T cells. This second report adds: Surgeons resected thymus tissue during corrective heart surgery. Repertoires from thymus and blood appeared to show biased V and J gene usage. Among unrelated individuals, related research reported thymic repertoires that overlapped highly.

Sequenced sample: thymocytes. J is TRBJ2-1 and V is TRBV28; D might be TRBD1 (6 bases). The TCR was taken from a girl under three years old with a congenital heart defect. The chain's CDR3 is CASSLQGTSYNEQFF. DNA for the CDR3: TGTGCCAGCAGTTTACAGGGGACCTCCTACAATGAGCAGTTCTTC.